This T cell receptor (beta chain) was sequenced during a study of T-cell memory formation after mild COVID-19. Study-level background: Largely, the TCR clusters proved donor specific. Notes on the study in general: While clones contracting from day 15 to 85 were balanced between CD4 and CD8, later expanders leaned CD4+. The CD4+ clones that contracted clustered mainly within CM and EM, and the CD8+ clones concentrated in EMRA.

TCRdb analysed the 5' RACE reads with MiXCR anew, one entry per CDR3 protein. The sample shows hundreds of thousands of distinct CDR3 sequences, 15% to 20% of them seen only once. This clonotype was seen only a few times. Its antigen is not identified. The sample was PBMCs or a T cell subset sorted from them (not recorded which). This clonotype originated in a man aged 18-30 years who had mild COVID-19 (a few samples of this study predate the infection). Cell type and time point are not known.

CDR3 DNA sequence: TGCAGTGCTAGAGATGCAGACAGGGCGAACTATGGCTACACCTTC. It yields the protein CSARDADRANYGYTF. The J gene is TRBJ1-2, the V gene TRBV20-1, with 7 bases that match TRBD1. The CDR3 totals 15 residues. Germline CDR1 DFQATT, CDR2 SNEGSKA (reference sequence). The junction had 6 bases not matched to a gene; V was cut back by 0 bases and J by 2 bases.